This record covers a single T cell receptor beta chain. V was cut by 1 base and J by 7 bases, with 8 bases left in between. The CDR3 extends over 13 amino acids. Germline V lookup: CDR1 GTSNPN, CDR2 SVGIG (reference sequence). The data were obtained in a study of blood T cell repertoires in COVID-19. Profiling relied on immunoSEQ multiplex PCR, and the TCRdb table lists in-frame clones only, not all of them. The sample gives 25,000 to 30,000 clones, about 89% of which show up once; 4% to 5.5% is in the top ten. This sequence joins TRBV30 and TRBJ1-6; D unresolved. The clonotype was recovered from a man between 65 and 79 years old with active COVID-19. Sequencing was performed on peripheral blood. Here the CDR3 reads CAWSEYGNSPLHF. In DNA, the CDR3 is TGTGCCTGGAGTGAGTACGGGAATTCACCCCTCCACTTT. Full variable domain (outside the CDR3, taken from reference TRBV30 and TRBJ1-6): SQTIHQWPATLVQPVGSPLSLECTVEGTSNPNLYWYRQAAGRGLQLLFYSVGIGQISSEVPQNLSASRPQDRQFILSSKKLLLSDSGFYLCAWSEYGNSPLHFGNGTRLTVT.